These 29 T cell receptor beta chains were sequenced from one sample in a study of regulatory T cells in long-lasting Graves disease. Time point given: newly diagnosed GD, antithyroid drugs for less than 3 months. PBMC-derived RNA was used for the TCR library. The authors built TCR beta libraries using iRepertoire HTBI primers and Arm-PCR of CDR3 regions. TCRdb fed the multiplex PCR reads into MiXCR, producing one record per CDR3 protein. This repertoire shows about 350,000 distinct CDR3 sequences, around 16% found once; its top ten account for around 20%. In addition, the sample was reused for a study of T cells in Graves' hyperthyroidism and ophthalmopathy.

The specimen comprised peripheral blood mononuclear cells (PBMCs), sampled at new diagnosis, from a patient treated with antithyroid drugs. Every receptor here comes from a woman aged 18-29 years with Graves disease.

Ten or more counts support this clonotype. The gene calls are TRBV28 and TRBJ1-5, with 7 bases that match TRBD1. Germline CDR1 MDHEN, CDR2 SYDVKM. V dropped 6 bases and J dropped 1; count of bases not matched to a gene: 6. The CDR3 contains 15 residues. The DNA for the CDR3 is TGTGCCAGCAGGATGACAGGGATAAGCAATCAGCCCCAGCATTTT. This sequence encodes CASRMTGISNQPQHF. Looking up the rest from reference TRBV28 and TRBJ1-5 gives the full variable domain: DVKVTQSSRYLVKRTGEKVFLECVQDMDHENMFWYRQDPGLGLRLIYFSYDVKMKEKGDIPEGYSVSREKKERFSLILESASTNQTSMYLCASRMTGISNQPQHFGDGTRLSIL.

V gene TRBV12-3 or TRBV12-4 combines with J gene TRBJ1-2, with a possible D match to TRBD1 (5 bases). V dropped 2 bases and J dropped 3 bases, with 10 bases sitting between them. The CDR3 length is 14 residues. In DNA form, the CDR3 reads TGTGCCAGCAGTTTATTTTCGGGGGACTATGGCTACACCTTC. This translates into CASSLFSGDYGYTF.

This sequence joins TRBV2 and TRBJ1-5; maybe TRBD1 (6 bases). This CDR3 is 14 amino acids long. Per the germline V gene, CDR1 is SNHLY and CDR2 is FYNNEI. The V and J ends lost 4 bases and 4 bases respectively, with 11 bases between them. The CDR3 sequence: CASSVLGANQPQHF. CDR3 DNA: TGTGCCAGCAGTGTTTTGGGGGCTAATCAGCCCCAGCATTTT.

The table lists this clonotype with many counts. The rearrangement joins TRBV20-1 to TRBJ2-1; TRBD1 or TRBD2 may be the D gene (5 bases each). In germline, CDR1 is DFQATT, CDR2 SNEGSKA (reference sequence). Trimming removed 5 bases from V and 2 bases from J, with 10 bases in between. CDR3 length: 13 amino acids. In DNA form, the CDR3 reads TGCAGTGCTCAACGGGACGCCTACAATGAGCAGTTCTTC. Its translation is CSAQRDAYNEQFF.

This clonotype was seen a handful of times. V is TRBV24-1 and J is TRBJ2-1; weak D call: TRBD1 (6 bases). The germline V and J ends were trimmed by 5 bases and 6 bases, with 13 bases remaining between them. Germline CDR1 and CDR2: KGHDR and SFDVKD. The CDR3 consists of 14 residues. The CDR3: CATSGPTGSNEQFF. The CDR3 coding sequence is TGTGCCACCAGTGGGCCTACAGGGAGCAATGAGCAGTTCTTC.

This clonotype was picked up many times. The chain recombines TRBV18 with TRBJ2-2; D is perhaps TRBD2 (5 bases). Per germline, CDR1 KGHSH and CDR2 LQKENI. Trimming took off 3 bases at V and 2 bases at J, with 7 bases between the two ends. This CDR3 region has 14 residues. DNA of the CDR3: TGTGCCAGCTCACCGGGAGAAAACACCGGGGAGCTGTTTTTT. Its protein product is CASSPGENTGELFF.

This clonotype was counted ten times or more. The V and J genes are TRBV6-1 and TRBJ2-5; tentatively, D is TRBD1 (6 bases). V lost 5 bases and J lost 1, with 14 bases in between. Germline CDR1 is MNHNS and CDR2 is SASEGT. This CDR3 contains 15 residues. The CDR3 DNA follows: TGTGCCAGCAGTCTGGCTAGGGGGATCCAAGAGACCCAGTACTTC. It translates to CASSLARGIQETQYF.

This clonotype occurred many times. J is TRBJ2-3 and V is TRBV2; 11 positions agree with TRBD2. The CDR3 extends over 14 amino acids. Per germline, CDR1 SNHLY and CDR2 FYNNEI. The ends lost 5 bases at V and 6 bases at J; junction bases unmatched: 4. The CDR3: CASSLAGGLDTQYF. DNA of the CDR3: TGTGCCAGCAGTCTAGCGGGGGGTCTGGATACGCAGTATTTT. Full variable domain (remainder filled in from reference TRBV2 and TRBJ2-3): EPEVTQTPSHQVTQMGQEVILRCVPISNHLYFYWYRQILGQKVEFLVSFYNNEISEKSEIFDDQFSVERPDGSNFTLKIRSTKLEDSAMYFCASSLAGGLDTQYFGPGTRLTVL.

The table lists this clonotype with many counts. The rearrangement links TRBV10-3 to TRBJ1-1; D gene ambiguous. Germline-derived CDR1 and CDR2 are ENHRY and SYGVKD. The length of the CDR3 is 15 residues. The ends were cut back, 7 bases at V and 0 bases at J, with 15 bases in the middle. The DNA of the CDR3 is TGTGCCATCACCGAAAGGCCTAATTTGAACACTGAAGCTTTCTTT. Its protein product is CAITERPNLNTEAFF.

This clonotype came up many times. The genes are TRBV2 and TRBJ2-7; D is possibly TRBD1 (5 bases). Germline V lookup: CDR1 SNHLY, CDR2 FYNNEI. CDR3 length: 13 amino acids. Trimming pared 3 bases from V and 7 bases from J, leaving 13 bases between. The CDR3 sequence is CASSEGLGLEQYF. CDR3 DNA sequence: TGTGCCAGCAGTGAGGGCTTGGGGCTTGAGCAGTACTTC.

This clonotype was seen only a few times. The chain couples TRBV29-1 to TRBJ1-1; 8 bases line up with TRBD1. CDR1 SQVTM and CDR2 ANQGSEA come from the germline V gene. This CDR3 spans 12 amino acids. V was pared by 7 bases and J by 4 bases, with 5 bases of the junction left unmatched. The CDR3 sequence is CSGTGWATEAFF. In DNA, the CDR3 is TGCAGCGGGACAGGGTGGGCCACTGAAGCTTTCTTT.

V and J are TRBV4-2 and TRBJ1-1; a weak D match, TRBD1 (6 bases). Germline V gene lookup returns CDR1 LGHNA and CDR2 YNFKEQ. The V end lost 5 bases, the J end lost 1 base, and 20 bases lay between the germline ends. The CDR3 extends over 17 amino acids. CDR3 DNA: TGTGCCAGCAGCATACAGGGTCTTCCCCGAGGGAACACTGAAGCTTTCTTT. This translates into CASSIQGLPRGNTEAFF.

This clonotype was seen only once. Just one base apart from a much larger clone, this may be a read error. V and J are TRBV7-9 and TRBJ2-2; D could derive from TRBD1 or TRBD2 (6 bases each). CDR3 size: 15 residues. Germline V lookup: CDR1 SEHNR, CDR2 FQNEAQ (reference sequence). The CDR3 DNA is TGTGCCAGCGGCTTAACCGGGGGCGCCGGCGGGGAGCTGTTTTTT. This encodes CASGLTGGAGGELFF.

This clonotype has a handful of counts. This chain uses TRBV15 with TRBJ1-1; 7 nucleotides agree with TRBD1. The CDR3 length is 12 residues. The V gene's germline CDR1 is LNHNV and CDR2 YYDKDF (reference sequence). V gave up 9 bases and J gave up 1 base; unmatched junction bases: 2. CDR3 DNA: TGTGCCACTGGGACAGCGAACACTGAAGCTTTCTTT. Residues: CATGTANTEAFF. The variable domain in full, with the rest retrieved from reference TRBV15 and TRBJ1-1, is DAMVIQNPRYQVTQFGKPVTLSCSQTLNHNVMYWYQQKSSQAPKLLFHYYDKDFNNEADTPDNFQSRRPNTSFCFLDIRSPGLGDTAMYLCATGTANTEAFFGQGTRLTVV.

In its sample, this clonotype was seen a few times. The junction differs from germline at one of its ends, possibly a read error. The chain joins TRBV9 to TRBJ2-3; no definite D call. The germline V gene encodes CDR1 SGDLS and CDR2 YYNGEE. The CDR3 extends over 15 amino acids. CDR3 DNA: TGTGCCAACAGCGTAGGCGGATTTAGCACAGATACGCAGTATTTT. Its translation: CANSVGGFSTDTQYF.

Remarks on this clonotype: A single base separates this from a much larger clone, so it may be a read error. This CDR3 reads CSVVDGGTPNEQFF. CDR3 bases: TGCAGCGTAGTTGATGGGGGCACCCCCAATGAGCAGTTCTTC. The chain combines TRBV29-1 with TRBJ2-1, with D perhaps TRBD1 (6 bases). Trimming removed 6 bases from V and 6 bases from J, with 18 bases in between. The length of the CDR3 is 14 residues. Germline V CDR1 and CDR2: SQVTM, ANQGSEA.

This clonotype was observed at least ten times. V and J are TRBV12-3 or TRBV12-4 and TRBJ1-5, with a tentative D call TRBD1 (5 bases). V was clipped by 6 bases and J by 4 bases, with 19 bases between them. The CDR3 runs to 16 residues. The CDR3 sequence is CASSPQRRAGNQPQHF. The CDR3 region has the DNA TGTGCCAGCAGCCCTCAGCGAAGGGCAGGGAATCAGCCCCAGCATTTT.

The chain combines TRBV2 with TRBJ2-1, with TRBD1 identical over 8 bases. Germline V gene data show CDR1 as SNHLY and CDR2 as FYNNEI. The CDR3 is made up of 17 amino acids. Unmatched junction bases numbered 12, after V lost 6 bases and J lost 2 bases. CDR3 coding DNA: TGTGCCAGCAGGGGAGGACCGGGACAGGTAACCTACAATGAGCAGTTCTTC. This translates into CASRGGPGQVTYNEQFF.

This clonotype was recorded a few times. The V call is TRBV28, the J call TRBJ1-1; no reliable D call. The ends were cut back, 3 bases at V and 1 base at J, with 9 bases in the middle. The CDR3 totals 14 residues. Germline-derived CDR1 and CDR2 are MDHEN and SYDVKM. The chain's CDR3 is CASSFSQRNTEAFF. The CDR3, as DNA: TGTGCCAGCAGTTTCTCGCAGAGGAACACTGAAGCTTTCTTT.

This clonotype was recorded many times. The CDR3 spells CASSLRDRIYEQYF. The CDR3 DNA reads as TGTGCCAGCAGCTTAAGAGACAGAATCTACGAGCAGTACTTC. V usage is TRBV3-1 and J usage is TRBJ2-7, with a tentative D call TRBD1 (5 bases). V lost 5 bases and J lost 3, with 14 bases in between. Germline CDR1 and CDR2: LGHDT and YNNKEL (reference sequence). CDR3 length equals 14 residues.

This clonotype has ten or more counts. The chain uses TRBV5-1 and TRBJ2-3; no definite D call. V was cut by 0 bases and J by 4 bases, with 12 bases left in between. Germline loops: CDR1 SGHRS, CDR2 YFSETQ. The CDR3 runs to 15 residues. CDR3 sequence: CASSLAAGVSDTQYF. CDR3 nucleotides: TGCGCCAGCAGCTTGGCCGCCGGAGTTTCAGATACGCAGTATTTT.

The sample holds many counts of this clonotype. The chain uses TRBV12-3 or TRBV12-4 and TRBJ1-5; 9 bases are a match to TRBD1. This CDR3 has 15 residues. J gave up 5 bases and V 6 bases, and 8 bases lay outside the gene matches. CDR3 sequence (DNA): TGTGCCAGCAGCCCACTGGGACAGGGCCATCAGCCCCAGCATTTT. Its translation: CASSPLGQGHQPQHF.

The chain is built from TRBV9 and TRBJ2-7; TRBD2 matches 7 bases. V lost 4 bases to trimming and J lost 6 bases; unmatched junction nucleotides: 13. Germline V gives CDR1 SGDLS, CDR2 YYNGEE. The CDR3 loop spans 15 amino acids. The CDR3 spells CASSPHPGEGGEQYF. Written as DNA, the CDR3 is TGTGCCAGCAGCCCTCACCCCGGGGAGGGAGGCGAGCAGTACTTC.

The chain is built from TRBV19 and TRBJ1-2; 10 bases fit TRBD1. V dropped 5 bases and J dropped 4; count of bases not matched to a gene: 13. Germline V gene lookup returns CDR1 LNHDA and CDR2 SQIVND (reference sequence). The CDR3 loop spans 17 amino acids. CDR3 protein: CASSLKRDRGVSYGYTF. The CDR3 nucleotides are TGTGCCAGTAGTCTAAAAAGGGACAGGGGAGTGAGCTATGGCTACACCTTC.

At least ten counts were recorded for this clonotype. The CDR3 coding sequence is TGTGCCAGCAGCTCGACAGGGGTAGCCAATGAGCAGTTCTTC. It translates to CASSSTGVANEQFF. The V gene is TRBV5-5, the J gene TRBJ2-1, with TRBD1 matching 8 bases. CDR1 and CDR2 (germline): SGHKS, YYEKEE (reference sequence). This CDR3 contains 14 residues. J was trimmed by 6 bases and V by 3 bases; bases with no gene match: 5.

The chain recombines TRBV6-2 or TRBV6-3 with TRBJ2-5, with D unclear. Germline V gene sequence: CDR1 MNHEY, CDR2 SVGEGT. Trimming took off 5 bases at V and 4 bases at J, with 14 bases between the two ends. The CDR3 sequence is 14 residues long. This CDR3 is CASSELSIGETQYF. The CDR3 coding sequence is TGTGCCAGCAGTGAACTTAGCATAGGAGAGACCCAGTACTTC.

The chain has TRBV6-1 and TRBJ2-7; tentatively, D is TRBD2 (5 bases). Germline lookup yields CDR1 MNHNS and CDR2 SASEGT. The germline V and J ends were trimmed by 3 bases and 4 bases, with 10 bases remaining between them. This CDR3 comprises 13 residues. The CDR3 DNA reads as TGTGCCAGCAGTGATGTGGGGAGATACGAGCAGTACTTC. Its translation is CASSDVGRYEQYF.

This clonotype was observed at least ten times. The CDR3: CASSYAGRETQYF. CDR3 DNA sequence: TGTGCCAGCAGTTACGCAGGGAGAGAGACCCAGTACTTC. V is TRBV6-5 and J is TRBJ2-5, with D perhaps being TRBD1 or TRBD2 (5 bases each). Trimming shortened V by 2 bases and J by 4 bases, and 8 bases separated the two germline ends. The CDR3 length is 13 residues. CDR1 is MNHEY and CDR2 is SVGAGI in the germline V gene.

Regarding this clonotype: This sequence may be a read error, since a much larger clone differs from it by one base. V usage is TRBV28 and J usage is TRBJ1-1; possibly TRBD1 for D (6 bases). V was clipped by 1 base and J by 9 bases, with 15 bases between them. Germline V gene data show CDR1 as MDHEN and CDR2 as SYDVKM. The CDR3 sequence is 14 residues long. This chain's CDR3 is CASSLSQGGTKAFF. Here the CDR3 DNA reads TGTGCCAGCAGTTTATCACAGGGAGGTACTAAAGCTTTCTTT.